Here is one TCR beta chain with its context. This sample stems from a study of blood T cell repertoires in COVID-19. Only in-frame clones appear in the TCRdb table, and some are missing; sequencing was by immunoSEQ multiplex PCR. This sample carries more than 200,000 clones, around 87% of them seen once, and the ten largest clones take over 5%. Germline CDR1 is MDHEN and CDR2 is SYDVKM. The CDR3 covers 14 residues. V lost 3 bases and J 8 bases, leaving 13 bases between the germline ends. This receptor was taken from a woman in her sixties or seventies with COVID-19, enrolled during active disease. The material sequenced was peripheral blood. V is TRBV28 and J is TRBJ1-4, with D maybe TRBD1 (6 bases). CDR3 sequence reads: CASSFRQDGEKLFF. The CDR3 region has the DNA TGTGCCAGCAGTTTCCGACAGGATGGGGAAAAACTGTTTTTT.